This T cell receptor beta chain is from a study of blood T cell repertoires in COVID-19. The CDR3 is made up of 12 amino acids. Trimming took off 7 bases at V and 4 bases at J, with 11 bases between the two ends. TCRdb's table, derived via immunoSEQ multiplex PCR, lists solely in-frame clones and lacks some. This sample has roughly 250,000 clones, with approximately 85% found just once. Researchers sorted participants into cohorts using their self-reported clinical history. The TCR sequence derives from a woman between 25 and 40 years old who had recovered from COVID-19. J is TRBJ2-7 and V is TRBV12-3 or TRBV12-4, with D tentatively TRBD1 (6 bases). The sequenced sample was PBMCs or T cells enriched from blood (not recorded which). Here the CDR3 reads CASTRTEYEQYF. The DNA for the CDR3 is TGTGCCAGCACCCGGACAGAGTACGAGCAGTACTTC.